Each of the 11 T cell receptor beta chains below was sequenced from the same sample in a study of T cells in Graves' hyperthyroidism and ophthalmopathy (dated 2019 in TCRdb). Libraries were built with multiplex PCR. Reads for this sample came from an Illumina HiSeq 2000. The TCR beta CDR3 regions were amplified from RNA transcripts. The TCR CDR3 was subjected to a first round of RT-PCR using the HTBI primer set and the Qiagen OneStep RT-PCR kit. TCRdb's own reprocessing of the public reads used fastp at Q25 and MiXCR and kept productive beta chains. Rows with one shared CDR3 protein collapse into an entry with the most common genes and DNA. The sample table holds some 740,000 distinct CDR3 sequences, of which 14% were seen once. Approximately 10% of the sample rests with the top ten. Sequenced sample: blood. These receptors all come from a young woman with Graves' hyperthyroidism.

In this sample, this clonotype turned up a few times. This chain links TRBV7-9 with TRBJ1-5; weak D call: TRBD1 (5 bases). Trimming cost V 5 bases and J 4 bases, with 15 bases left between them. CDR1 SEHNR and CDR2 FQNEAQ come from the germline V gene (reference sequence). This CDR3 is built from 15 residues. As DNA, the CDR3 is TGTGCCAGCAGCAGCGGGGCCAAGGGAAATCAGCCCCAGCATTTT. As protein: CASSSGAKGNQPQHF.

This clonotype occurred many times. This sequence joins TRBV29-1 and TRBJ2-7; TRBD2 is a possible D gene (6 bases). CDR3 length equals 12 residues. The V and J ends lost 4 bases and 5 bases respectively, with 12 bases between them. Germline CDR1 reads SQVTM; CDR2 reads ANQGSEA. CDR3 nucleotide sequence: TGCAGCGTTGTTCGGGGGTATGACGAGCAGTACTTC. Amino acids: CSVVRGYDEQYF.

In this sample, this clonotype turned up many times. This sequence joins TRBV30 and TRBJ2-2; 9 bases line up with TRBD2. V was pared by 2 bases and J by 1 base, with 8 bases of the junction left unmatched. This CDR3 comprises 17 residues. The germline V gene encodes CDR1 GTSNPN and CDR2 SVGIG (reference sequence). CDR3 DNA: TGTGCCTGGAGTAGTCGCCCTAGCGGGGTGAACACCGGGGAGCTGTTTTTT. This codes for CAWSSRPSGVNTGELFF.

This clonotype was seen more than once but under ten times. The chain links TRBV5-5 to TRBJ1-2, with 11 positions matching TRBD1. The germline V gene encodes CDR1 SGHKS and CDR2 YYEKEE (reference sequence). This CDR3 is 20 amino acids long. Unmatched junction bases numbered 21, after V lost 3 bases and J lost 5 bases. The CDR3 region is CASSSGLRKGQGVSPYGYTF. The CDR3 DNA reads TGTGCCAGCAGCTCCGGACTCCGTAAGGGACAGGGGGTTTCGCCTTATGGCTACACCTTC.

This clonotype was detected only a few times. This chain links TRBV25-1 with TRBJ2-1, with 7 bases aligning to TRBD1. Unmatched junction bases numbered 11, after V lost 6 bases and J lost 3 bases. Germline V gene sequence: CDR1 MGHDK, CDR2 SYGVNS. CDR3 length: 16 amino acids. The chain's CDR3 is CASSDTQGKNYNEQFF. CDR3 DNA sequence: TGTGCCAGCAGCGATACACAGGGGAAAAACTACAATGAGCAGTTCTTC.

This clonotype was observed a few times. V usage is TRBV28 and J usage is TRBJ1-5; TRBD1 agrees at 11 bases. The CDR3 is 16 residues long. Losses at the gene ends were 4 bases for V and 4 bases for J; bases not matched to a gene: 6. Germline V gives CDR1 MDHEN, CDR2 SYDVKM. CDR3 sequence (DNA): TGTGCCAGCAGTTCTCCGGGACAGGGGGGGAATCAGCCCCAGCATTTT. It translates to CASSSPGQGGNQPQHF.

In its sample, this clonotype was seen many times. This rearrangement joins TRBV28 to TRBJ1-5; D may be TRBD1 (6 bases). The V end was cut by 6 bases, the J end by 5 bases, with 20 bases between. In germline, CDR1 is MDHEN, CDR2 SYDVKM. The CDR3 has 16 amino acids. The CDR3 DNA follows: TGTGCCAGCAGCTGGGGGGCGGAGCGGGCTTATCAGCCCCAGCATTTT. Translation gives CASSWGAERAYQPQHF.

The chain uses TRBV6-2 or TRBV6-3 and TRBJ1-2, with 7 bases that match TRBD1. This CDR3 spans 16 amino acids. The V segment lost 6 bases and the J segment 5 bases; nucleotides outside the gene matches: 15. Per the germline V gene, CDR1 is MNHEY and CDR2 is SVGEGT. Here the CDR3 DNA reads TGTGCCAGCAGCCAGGGAGGGGGCAGGGGCCGATATGGCTACACCTTC. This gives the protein CASSQGGGRGRYGYTF.

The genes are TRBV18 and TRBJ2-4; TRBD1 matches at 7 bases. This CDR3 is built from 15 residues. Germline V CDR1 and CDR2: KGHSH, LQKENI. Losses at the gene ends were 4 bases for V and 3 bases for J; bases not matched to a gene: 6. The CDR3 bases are TGTGCCAGCTCACGACAGGGAATGGACAAAAACATTCAGTACTTC. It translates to CASSRQGMDKNIQYF.

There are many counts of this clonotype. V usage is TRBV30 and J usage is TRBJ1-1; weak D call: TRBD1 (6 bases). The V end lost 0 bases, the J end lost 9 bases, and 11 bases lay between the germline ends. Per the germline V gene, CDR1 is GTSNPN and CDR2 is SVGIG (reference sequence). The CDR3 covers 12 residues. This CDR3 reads CAWSVEGVKAFF. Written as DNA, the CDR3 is TGTGCCTGGAGTGTAGAGGGGGTTAAAGCTTTCTTT.

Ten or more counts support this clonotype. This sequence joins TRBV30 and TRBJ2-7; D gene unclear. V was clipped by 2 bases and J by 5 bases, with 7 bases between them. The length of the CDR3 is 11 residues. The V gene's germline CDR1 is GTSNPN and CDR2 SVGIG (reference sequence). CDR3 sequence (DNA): TGTGCCTGGAGTTCTAGGGACGAGCAGTACTTC. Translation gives CAWSSRDEQYF.